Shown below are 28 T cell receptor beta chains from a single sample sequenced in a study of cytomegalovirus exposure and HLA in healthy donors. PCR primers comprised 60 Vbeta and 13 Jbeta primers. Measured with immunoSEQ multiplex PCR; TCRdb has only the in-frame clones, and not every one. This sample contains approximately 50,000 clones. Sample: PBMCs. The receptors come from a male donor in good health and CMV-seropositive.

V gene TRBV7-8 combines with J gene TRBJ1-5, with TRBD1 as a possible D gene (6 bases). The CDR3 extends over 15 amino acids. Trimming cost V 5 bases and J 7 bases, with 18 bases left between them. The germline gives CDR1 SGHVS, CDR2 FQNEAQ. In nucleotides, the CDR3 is TGTGCCAGCAGCCGAGAACAGGGATCTTACCAGCCCCAGCATTTT. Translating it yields CASSREQGSYQPQHF.

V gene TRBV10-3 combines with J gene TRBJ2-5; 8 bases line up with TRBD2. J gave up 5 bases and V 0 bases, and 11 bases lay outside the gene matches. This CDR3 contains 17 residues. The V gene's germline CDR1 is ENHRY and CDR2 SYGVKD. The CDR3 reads CAISESRALAGSETQYF. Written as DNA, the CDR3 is TGTGCCATCAGTGAGTCGAGGGCTCTAGCGGGTTCGGAGACCCAGTACTTC.

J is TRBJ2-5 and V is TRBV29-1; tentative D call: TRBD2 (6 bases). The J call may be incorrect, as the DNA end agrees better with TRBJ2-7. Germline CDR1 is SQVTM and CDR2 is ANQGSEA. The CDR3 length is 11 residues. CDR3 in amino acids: CSVGGAYEQYF. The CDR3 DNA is TGCAGCGTCGGAGGGGCCTACGAGCAGTACTTC.

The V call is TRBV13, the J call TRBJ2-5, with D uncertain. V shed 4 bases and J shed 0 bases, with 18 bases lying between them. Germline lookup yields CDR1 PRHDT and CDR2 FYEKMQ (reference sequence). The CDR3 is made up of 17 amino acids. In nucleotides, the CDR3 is TGTGCCAGCAGCTCACAAATACGCCGGGTAGACCAAGAGACCCAGTACTTC. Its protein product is CASSSQIRRVDQETQYF.

The CDR3 loop reads CASSLEGTGYRDTQYF. For the CDR3, the DNA is TGCGCCAGCAGCTTGGAAGGGACAGGGTATAGGGATACGCAGTATTTT. V and J are TRBV5-1 and TRBJ2-3, with TRBD1 matching over 9 bases. Losses at the gene ends were 0 bases for V and 6 bases for J; bases not matched to a gene: 8. The CDR3 spans 16 residues. Germline CDR1 SGHRS, CDR2 YFSETQ.

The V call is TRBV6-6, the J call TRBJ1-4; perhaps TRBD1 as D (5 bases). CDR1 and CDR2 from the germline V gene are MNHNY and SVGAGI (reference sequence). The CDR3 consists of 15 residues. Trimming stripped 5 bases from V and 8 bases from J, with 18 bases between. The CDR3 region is CASSERGSEGEKLFF. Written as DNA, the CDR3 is TGTGCCAGCAGTGAGCGGGGCTCCGAAGGGGAAAAACTGTTTTTT.

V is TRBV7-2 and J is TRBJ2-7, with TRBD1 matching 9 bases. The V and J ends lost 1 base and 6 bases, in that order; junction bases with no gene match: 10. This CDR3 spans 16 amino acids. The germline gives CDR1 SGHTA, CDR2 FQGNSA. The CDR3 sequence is CASSLGGTGWVSEQYF. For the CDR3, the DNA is TGTGCCAGCAGCTTAGGGGGGACAGGGTGGGTTTCCGAGCAGTACTTC.

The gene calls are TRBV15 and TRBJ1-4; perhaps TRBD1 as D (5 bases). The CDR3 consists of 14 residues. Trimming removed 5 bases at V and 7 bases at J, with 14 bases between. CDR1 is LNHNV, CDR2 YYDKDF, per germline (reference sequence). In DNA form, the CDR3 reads TGTGCCACCAGCGGTACAGGCAGGTTTGAAAAACTGTTTTTT. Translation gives CATSGTGRFEKLFF.

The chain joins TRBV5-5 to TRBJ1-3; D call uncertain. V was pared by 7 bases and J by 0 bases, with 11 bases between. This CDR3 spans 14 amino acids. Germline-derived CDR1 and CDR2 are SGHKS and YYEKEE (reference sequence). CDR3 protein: CASFLVSSGNTIYF. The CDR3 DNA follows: TGTGCCAGCTTTTTGGTGAGCTCTGGAAACACCATATATTTT.

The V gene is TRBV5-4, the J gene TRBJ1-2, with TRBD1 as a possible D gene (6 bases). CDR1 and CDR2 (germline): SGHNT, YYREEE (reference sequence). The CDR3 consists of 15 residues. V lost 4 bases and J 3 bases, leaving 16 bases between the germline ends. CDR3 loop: CASSERGGPDYGYTF. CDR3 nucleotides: TGTGCCAGCAGCGAAAGGGGGGGCCCTGACTATGGCTACACCTTC.

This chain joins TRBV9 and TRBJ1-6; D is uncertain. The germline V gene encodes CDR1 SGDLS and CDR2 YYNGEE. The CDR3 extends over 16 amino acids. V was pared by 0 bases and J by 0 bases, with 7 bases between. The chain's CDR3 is CASSVGASSYNSPLHF. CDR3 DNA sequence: TGTGCCAGCAGCGTAGGGGCGAGCTCCTATAATTCACCCCTCCACTTT.

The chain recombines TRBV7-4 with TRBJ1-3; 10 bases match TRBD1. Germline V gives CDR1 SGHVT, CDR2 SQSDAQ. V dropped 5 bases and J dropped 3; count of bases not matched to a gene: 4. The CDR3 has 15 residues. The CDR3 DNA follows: TGTGCCAGCAGCAAGGGACAGGGGAATGGAAACACCATATATTTT. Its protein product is CASSKGQGNGNTIYF.

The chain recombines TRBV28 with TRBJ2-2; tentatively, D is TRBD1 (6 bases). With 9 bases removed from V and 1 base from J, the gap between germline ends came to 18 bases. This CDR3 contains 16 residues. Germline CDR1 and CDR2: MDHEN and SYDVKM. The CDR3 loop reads CASRFQGTVNTGELFF. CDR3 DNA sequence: TGTGCCAGTCGATTCCAGGGGACGGTGAACACCGGGGAGCTGTTTTTT. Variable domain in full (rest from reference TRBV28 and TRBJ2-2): DVKVTQSSRYLVKRTGEKVFLECVQDMDHENMFWYRQDPGLGLRLIYFSYDVKMKEKGDIPEGYSVSREKKERFSLILESASTNQTSMYLCASRFQGTVNTGELFFGEGSRLTVL.

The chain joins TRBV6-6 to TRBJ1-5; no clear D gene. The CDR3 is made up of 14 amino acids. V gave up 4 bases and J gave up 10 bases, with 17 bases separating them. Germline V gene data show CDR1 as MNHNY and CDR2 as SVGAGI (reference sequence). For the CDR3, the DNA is TGTGCCAGCAGTTCCACCAGCGTACATATACCCCAGCATTTT. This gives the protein CASSSTSVHIPQHF.

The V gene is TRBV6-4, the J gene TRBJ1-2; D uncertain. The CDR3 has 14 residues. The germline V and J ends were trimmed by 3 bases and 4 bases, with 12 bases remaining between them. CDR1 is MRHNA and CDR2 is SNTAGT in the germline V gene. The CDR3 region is CASSENWRSYGYTF. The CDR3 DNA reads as TGTGCCAGCAGTGAAAATTGGCGGAGCTATGGCTACACCTTC.

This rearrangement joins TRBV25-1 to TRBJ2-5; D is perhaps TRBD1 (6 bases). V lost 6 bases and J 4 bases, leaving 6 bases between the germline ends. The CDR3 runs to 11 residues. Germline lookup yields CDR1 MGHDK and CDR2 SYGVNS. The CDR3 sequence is CASRQGETQYF. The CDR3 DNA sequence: TGTGCCAGCAGACAGGGAGAGACCCAGTACTTC.

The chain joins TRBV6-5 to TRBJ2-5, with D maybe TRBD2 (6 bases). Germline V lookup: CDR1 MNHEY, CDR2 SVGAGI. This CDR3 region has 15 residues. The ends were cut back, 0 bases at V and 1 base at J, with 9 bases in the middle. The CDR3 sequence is CASSYSPGLQETQYF. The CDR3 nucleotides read TGTGCCAGCAGTTACTCGCCGGGACTCCAAGAGACCCAGTACTTC.

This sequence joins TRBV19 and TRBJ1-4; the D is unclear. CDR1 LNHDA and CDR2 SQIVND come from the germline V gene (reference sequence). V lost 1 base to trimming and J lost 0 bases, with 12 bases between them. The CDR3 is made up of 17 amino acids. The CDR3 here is CASSIVPPVTTNEKLFF. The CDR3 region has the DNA TGTGCCAGTAGTATAGTCCCCCCAGTTACAACTAATGAAAAACTGTTTTTT.

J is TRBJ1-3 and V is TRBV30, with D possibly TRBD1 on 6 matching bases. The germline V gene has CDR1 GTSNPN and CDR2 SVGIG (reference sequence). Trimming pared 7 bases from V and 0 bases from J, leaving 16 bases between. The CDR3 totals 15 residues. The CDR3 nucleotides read TGTGCCTTAACCGGGACAAGCTTCTCTGGAAACACCATATATTTT. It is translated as CALTGTSFSGNTIYF.

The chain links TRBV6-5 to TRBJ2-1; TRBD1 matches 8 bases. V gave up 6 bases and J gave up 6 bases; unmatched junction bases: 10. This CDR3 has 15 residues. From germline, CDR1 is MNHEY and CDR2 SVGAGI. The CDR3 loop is CASSTTDRGGNEQFF. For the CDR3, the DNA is TGTGCCAGCAGCACCACCGACAGGGGTGGCAATGAGCAGTTCTTC.

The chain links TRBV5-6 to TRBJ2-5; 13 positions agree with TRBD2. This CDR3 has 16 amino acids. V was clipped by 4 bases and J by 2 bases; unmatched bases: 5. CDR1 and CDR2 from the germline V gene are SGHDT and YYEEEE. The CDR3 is CASSPGLAGVQETQYF. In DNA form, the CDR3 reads TGTGCCAGCAGCCCAGGACTAGCGGGGGTACAAGAGACCCAGTACTTC. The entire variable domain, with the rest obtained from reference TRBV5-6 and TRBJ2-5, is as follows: DAGVTQSPTHLIKTRGQQVTLRCSPKSGHDTVSWYQQALGQGPQFIFQYYEEEERQRGNFPDRFSGHQFPNYSSELNVNALLLGDSALYLCASSPGLAGVQETQYFGPGTRLLVL.

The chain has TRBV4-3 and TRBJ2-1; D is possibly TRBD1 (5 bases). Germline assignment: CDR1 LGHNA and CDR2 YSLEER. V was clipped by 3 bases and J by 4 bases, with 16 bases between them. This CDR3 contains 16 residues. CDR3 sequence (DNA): TGCGCCAGCAGCCAGGTCGTGGGGCCTTTGTACAATGAGCAGTTCTTC. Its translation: CASSQVVGPLYNEQFF.

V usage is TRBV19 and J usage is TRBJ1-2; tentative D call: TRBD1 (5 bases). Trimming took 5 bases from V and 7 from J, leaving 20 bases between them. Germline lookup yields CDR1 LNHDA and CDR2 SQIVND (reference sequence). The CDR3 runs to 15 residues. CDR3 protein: CASSPQAREWGGYTF. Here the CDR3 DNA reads TGTGCCAGTAGTCCACAAGCCAGGGAATGGGGTGGCTACACCTTC.

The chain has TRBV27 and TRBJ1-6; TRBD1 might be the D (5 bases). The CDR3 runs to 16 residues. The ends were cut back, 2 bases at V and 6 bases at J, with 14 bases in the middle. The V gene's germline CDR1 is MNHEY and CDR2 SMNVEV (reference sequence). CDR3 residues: CASSLGRGSFNSPLHF. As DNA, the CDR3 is TGTGCCAGCAGTTTAGGGAGGGGTTCGTTTAATTCACCCCTCCACTTT.

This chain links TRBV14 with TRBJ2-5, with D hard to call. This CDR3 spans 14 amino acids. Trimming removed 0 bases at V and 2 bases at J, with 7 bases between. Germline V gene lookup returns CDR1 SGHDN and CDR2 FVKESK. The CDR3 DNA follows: TGTGCCAGCAGCCAAGATCTGGAGCAAGAGACCCAGTACTTC. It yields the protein CASSQDLEQETQYF.

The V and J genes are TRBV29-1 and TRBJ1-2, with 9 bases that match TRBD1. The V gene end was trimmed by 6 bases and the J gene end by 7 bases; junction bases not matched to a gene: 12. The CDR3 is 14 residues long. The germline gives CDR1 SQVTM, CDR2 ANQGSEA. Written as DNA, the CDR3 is TGCAGCGTCCGGGACAGGGTCCCCCTATCTGGCTACACCTTC. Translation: CSVRDRVPLSGYTF.

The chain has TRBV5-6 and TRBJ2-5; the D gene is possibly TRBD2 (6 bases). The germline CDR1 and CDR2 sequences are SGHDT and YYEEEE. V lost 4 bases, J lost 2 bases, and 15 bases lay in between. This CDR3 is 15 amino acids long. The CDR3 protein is CASSQPGTDQETQYF. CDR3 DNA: TGTGCCAGCAGCCAACCCGGGACTGATCAAGAGACCCAGTACTTC.

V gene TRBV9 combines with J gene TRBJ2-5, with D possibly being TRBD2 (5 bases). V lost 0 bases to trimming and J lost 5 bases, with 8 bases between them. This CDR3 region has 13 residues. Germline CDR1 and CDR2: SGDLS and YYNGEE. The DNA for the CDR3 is TGTGCCAGCAGCGTAGCGGGGTCGGAGACCCAGTACTTC. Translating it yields CASSVAGSETQYF.